This T cell receptor beta chain appears in the sequencing data of a study of T cells in Graves' hyperthyroidism and ophthalmopathy. About the research overall: Peripheral blood was taken when the disease was first diagnosed, before any treatment began.

Only a few counts were recorded for this clonotype. The antigen is not known. Findings and caveats of the study: In the blood, most expanded thyroid clonotypes above 0.001 appeared as well.

Template material for amplifying TCR beta CDR3 regions consisted of RNA transcripts. HTBI primers drove first-round RT-PCR of the TCR CDR3. TCRdb re-called the multiplex PCR reads through MiXCR, storing one row per CDR3 protein. The sample holds 300,000 to 450,000 distinct CDR3 sequences, under 15% seen once. After removal of 7 bases from V and 7 bases from J, the junction contained 17 bases not matched to a gene. CDR1 and CDR2 (germline): MNHEY, SMNVEV (reference sequence). This CDR3 has 16 residues. V is TRBV27 and J is TRBJ1-1; 8 nucleotides match TRBD1. The clonotype originates from a woman in her 30s with Graves' hyperthyroidism. The sequencing sample was made of blood. The CDR3 is CASKIVMGRGHDEAFF. DNA of the CDR3: TGTGCCAGCAAAATTGTTATGGGCAGGGGGCATGATGAAGCTTTCTTT.